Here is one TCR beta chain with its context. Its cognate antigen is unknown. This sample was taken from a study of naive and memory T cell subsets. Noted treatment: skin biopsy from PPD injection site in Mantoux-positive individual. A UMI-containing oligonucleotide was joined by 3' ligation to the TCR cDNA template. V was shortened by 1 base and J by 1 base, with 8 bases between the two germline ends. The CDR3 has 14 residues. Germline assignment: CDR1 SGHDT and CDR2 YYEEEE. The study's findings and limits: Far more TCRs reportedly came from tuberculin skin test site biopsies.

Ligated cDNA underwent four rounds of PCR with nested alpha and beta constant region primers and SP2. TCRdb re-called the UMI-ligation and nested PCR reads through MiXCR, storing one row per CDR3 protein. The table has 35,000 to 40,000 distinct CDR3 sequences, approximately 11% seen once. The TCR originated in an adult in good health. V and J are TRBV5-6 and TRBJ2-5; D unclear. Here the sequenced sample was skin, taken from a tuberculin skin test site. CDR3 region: CASSLIRFQETQYF. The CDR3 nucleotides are TGTGCCAGCAGCTTGATACGGTTCCAAGAGACCCAGTACTTC.